These 11 T cell receptor beta chains came from one sample sequenced in a study of cytomegalovirus exposure and HLA in healthy donors. The study ran its PCR with 60 Vbeta and 13 Jbeta primers. Sequenced by immunoSEQ multiplex PCR; TCRdb stores in-frame clones only, minus some. The sample carries 100,000 to 150,000 clones, 80% recorded once. Sequenced input: PBMCs. These receptors were taken from a man aged 35-49 years in good health and CMV-seronegative.

The chain combines TRBV5-6 with TRBJ1-3; 7 bases map to TRBD1. Per the germline V gene, CDR1 is SGHDT and CDR2 is YYEEEE. V dropped 4 bases and J dropped 3; count of bases not matched to a gene: 4. The CDR3 loop spans 14 amino acids. The CDR3 region has the DNA TGTGCCAGCAGCCCGACAGGGAGTGGAAACACCATATATTTT. Translated: CASSPTGSGNTIYF.

This sequence joins TRBV5-1 and TRBJ2-3; D uncertain. Trimming shortened V by 3 bases and J by 4 bases, and 9 bases separated the two germline ends. This CDR3 comprises 13 residues. Germline CDR1 and CDR2: SGHRS and YFSETQ. CDR3 loop: CASSSVFADTQYF. CDR3 DNA: TGCGCCAGCAGCTCGGTATTCGCAGATACGCAGTATTTT.

This chain links TRBV18 with TRBJ1-1, with 10 nucleotides matching TRBD1. The CDR3 runs 14 residues. The junction had 5 bases not matched to a gene; V was cut back by 5 bases and J by 5 bases. The germline V gene has CDR1 KGHSH and CDR2 LQKENI. CDR3 in amino acids: CASSATGGFTEAFF. CDR3 nucleotides: TGTGCCAGCTCAGCGACAGGGGGCTTTACTGAAGCTTTCTTT.

This clone occurred a few times. The chain joins TRBV2 to TRBJ2-1; tentative D call: TRBD1 (6 bases). Germline loops: CDR1 SNHLY, CDR2 FYNNEI. The CDR3 is 11 residues long. V lost 7 bases and J 7 bases, leaving 8 bases between the germline ends. The CDR3 reads CASTRGNEQFF. DNA for the CDR3: TGTGCCAGCACAAGGGGGAATGAGCAGTTCTTC.

A word on this clone: Other nucleotide sequences in the sample specify the same CDR3. The chain carries TRBV18 and TRBJ2-2; 8 nucleotides align to TRBD1. Trimming took 3 bases from V and 1 from J; bases not matched to a gene: 1. The CDR3 loop spans 15 amino acids. Germline V lookup: CDR1 KGHSH, CDR2 LQKENI. The CDR3 sequence is CASSPDRGNTGELFF. CDR3 in DNA: TGTGCCAGCTCACCCGACAGGGGGAACACCGGGGAGCTGTTTTTT. The complete variable domain, with remaining parts taken from reference TRBV18 and TRBJ2-2, reads NAGVMQNPRHLVRRRGQEARLRCSPMKGHSHVYWYRQLPEEGLKFMVYLQKENIIDESGMPKERFSAEFPKEGPSILRIQQVVRGDSAAYFCASSPDRGNTGELFFGEGSRLTVL.

The chain combines TRBV19 with TRBJ2-7; 7 bases agree with TRBD1. Germline V lookup: CDR1 LNHDA, CDR2 SQIVND (reference sequence). V gave up 5 bases and J gave up 3 bases; unmatched junction bases: 7. CDR3 length: 14 amino acids. The DNA of the CDR3 is TGTGCCAGTAGTCAAACAGGGGTGGGCTACGAGCAGTACTTC. It codes for CASSQTGVGYEQYF.

The J gene is TRBJ2-3, the V gene TRBV5-4, with TRBD2 identical over 7 bases. CDR3 length: 15 amino acids. Germline loops: CDR1 SGHNT, CDR2 YYREEE (reference sequence). V lost 3 bases, J lost 4 bases, and 8 bases stayed unmatched. CDR3 residues: CASSSGLVMSDTQYF. CDR3 bases: TGTGCCAGCAGCTCCGGACTAGTCATGTCAGATACGCAGTATTTT.

The rearrangement links TRBV30 to TRBJ2-5; no definite D call. The J call may not be correct, given that the DNA end is closer to TRBJ2-7. This CDR3 spans 14 amino acids. Germline assignment: CDR1 GTSNPN and CDR2 SVGIG (reference sequence). CDR3 sequence reads: CAWSVQASRYEQYF. Written as DNA, the CDR3 is TGTGCCTGGAGTGTGCAGGCCTCACGATACGAGCAGTACTTC.

J is TRBJ2-7 and V is TRBV28; 9 nucleotides align to TRBD2. Per germline, CDR1 MDHEN and CDR2 SYDVKM. Trimming at V came to 4 bases and at J to 2 bases, leaving 3 bases not matched to a gene. The CDR3 covers 14 residues. The CDR3 DNA reads as TGTGCCAGCAGTTCCGTAGCGGGGGCCTACGAGCAGTACTTC. Protein: CASSSVAGAYEQYF.

The CDR3: CASSFGYSNQPQHF. CDR3 DNA: TGTGCCAGCAGCTTCGGGTATAGCAATCAGCCCCAGCATTTT. This chain joins TRBV5-6 and TRBJ1-5; D unclear. The V gene lost 2 bases and the J gene lost 0 bases, with 6 bases spanning the gap. The CDR3 has 14 residues. The V gene's germline CDR1 is SGHDT and CDR2 YYEEEE.

The chain has TRBV29-1 and TRBJ2-7; 9 bases are shared with TRBD2. The CDR3 covers 13 residues. Trimming at V came to 6 bases and at J to 3 bases, leaving 6 bases not matched to a gene. Germline lookup yields CDR1 SQVTM and CDR2 ANQGSEA. Here the CDR3 reads CSVGLALDYEQYF. In DNA form, the CDR3 reads TGCAGCGTGGGACTAGCTTTGGACTACGAGCAGTACTTC.